These 2 T cell receptor beta chains share one sample of origin, sequenced in a study of control samples from healthy donors and cancer patients. Method: immunoSEQ multiplex PCR; TCRdb's copy keeps in-frame clones and lacks some. Found here are roughly 76,000 clones, roughly 93% of them singletons; the top ten hold around 4.7%. Sequencing input: blood. Every receptor here comes from a woman in her late teens or twenties in good health.

V and J are TRBV19 and TRBJ2-5, with 10 positions matching TRBD1. Germline CDR1 reads LNHDA; CDR2 reads SQIVND (reference sequence). V was pared by 8 bases and J by 5 bases, with 11 bases of the junction left unmatched. This CDR3 has 15 amino acids. The CDR3 sequence: CASGMGQGNFETQYF. In DNA form, the CDR3 reads TGTGCCAGTGGGATGGGACAGGGGAATTTTGAGACCCAGTACTTC.

This rearrangement joins TRBV6-2 or TRBV6-3 to TRBJ2-7; 11 bases are shared with TRBD1. J lost 6 bases, V lost 5 bases, and 6 bases had no gene match. CDR1 is MNHEY, CDR2 SVGEGT, per germline. This CDR3 is built from 14 residues. The CDR3 DNA is TGTGCCAGCAGTGACCATGGGACAGGGGGCGAGCAGTACTTC. Amino acid sequence: CASSDHGTGGEQYF.